Listed below are T cell receptor beta chains from one sample, sequenced in a study of shared clonotypes between healthy human individuals. The table came from immunoSEQ multiplex PCR; TCRdb's copy has only in-frame clones and leaves some out. The sample has more than 2 million clones, just over 90% seen once. The sample taken for sequencing was naive CD8+ T cells from PBMCs. All receptors derive from a man younger than 30 in good health. Some clones in this sample may be carry-over from other donors' samples. Each CDR3 is given with its conserved first and last residue. D genes are given only for firm matches. Some rows mark clone size as missing; the rest say once, few, many or name a class of expanded clone.

j_call d_call v_call clone_size cdr3_aa cdr3_nt
TRBJ1-1 . TRBV15 few CATSRGEFTEAFF TGTGCCACCAGCAGAGGGGAGTTCACTGAAGCTTTCTTT
TRBJ1-2 TRBD1 TRBV19 . CASNRGDLYGYTF TGTGCCAGTAACAGGGGGGACCTCTATGGCTACACCTTC
TRBJ2-3 TRBD2 TRBV10-1 . CASSDLGTSGRQYF TGCGCCAGCAGTGACTTGGGGACTAGCGGTAGACAGTATTTT
TRBJ2-7 TRBD1 TRBV29-1 . CSVPTGDRYEQYF TGCAGCGTCCCCACAGGGGACCGCTACGAGCAGTACTTC
TRBJ2-5 TRBD1 TRBV9 . CASSSTGMSETQYF TGTGCCAGCAGTTCGACAGGGATGTCGGAGACCCAGTACTTC
TRBJ1-1 . TRBV27 . CASSLSGGHEAFF TGTGCCAGCAGTTTATCAGGGGGGCACGAAGCTTTCTTT
TRBJ1-1 . TRBV19 . CASSMVSAEAFF TGTGCCAGTAGTATGGTTAGCGCTGAAGCTTTCTTT
TRBJ2-7 . TRBV27 . CASRSGPYEQYF TGTGCCAGCCGAAGTGGGCCTTACGAGCAGTACTTC
TRBJ1-2 . TRBV6-5 . CASSTFMAGGYTF TGTGCCAGCAGTACCTTTATGGCGGGTGGCTACACCTTC
TRBJ1-1 TRBD1 TRBV14 . CASSRTGVGHTEAFF TGTGCCAGCAGCCGGACAGGGGTCGGGCACACTGAAGCTTTCTTT
TRBJ1-1 . TRBV4-1 . CASSQVRAVNTEAFF TGCGCCAGCAGCCAAGTCAGGGCAGTGAACACTGAAGCTTTCTTT
TRBJ2-7 . TRBV5-1 . CASSSLRSGDYEQYF TGCGCCAGCAGCTCCCTGCGGAGTGGAGACTACGAGCAGTACTTC
TRBJ2-1 . TRBV6-5 . CASSYVAGNEQFF TGTGCCAGCAGTTACGTGGCAGGGAATGAGCAGTTCTTC
TRBJ2-1 TRBD1 TRBV11-1 . CASSVRDSPYNEQFF TGTGCCAGCAGCGTCCGGGACAGCCCGTACAATGAGCAGTTCTTC
TRBJ2-1 TRBD2 TRBV28 . CASSLPSVAGGYNEQFF TGTGCCAGCAGTTTACCCTCGGTAGCGGGAGGGTACAATGAGCAGTTCTTC
TRBJ2-7 . TRBV27 . CASSFRGMRGETYEQYF TGTGCCAGCAGTTTTAGGGGTATGAGGGGGGAAACCTACGAGCAGTACTTC
TRBJ2-1 TRBD2 TRBV4-2 . CASSQDKLGLATLRGNEQFF TGTGCCAGCAGCCAAGATAAGCTGGGACTAGCGACCCTTCGGGGCAATGAGCAGTTCTTC
TRBJ2-7 TRBD2 TRBV10-3 . CAISETGTTRYEQYF TGTGCCATCAGTGAGACCGGGACTACCCGTTACGAGCAGTACTTC
TRBJ2-3 TRBD2 TRBV5-1 . CASSPGLAGDRTDTQYF TGCGCCAGCAGCCCGGGACTAGCGGGAGATCGGACAGATACGCAGTATTTT
TRBJ1-2 . TRBV14 . CASSQAGIHGYTF TGTGCCAGCAGCCAGGCAGGGATCCATGGCTACACCTTC
TRBJ2-3 . TRBV6-5 . CASSLTGPGRDTQYF TGTGCCAGCAGTTTGACCGGGCCAGGGAGAGATACGCAGTATTTT
TRBJ1-2 . TRBV13 . CASSSRVPGSPRSNYGYTF TGTGCCAGCAGCTCGAGGGTTCCGGGGTCGCCCCGATCAAACTATGGCTACACCTTC
TRBJ2-3 TRBD2 TRBV27 . CASSEGRTSAGGPTDTQYF TGTGCCAGCAGTGAAGGACGCACTTCGGCGGGAGGGCCCACAGATACGCAGTATTTT
TRBJ2-7 TRBD2 TRBV9 . CASSPSGGREQYF TGTGCCAGCAGCCCAAGCGGGGGCCGCGAGCAGTACTTC
TRBJ2-5 . TRBV7-9 . CASSPYFQETQYF TGTGCCAGCAGCCCCTACTTCCAAGAGACCCAGTACTTC
TRBJ2-1 TRBD2 TRBV9 . CASSPRWEAGWNNEQFF TGTGCCAGCAGCCCTCGTTGGGAAGCGGGATGGAACAATGAGCAGTTCTTC
TRBJ2-7 TRBD2 TRBV2 . CASSEGLAPYEQYF TGTGCCAGCAGTGAGGGACTAGCCCCATACGAGCAGTACTTC
TRBJ2-3 . TRBV7-9 . CASRWPSRGGTDTQYF TGTGCCAGCAGGTGGCCCTCTAGAGGTGGCACAGATACGCAGTATTTT
TRBJ2-3 . TRBV4-1 . CASSQRQKEIYTDTQYF TGCGCCAGCAGCCAAAGACAGAAAGAGATATACACAGATACGCAGTATTTT
TRBJ2-7 . TRBV10-1 . CASSESSLYEQYF TGCGCCAGCAGTGAGTCGTCTCTTTACGAGCAGTACTTC
TRBJ2-7 . TRBV11-2 . CASSLVSRSYEQYF TGTGCCAGCAGCTTAGTTTCGAGATCCTACGAGCAGTACTTC
TRBJ2-7 TRBD2 TRBV13 . CASSLGETSGREKSYEQYF TGTGCCAGCAGCTTAGGCGAAACTAGCGGGAGAGAAAAATCCTACGAGCAGTACTTC
TRBJ2-1 . TRBV19 . CVSTPWGGGYNEQFF TGTGTCAGTACCCCCTGGGGGGGCGGTTACAATGAGCAGTTCTTC
TRBJ2-3 . TRBV27 . CASSFSPPAPRDTQYF TGTGCCAGCAGTTTTAGTCCCCCAGCGCCTAGAGATACGCAGTATTTT
TRBJ2-1 TRBD2 TRBV7-8 . CASSLGLAGGQGYNEQFF TGTGCCAGCAGCTTAGGACTAGCGGGAGGGCAGGGGTACAATGAGCAGTTCTTC
TRBJ2-1 TRBD2 TRBV7-2 . CASSLRQSTLTSGNNEQFF TGTGCCAGCAGCCTCCGACAGTCTACGTTGACTAGCGGGAACAATGAGCAGTTCTTC
TRBJ2-7 . TRBV19 . CASSPRGFGYEQYF TGTGCCAGTAGTCCCAGGGGTTTTGGGTACGAGCAGTACTTC
TRBJ2-7 TRBD1 TRBV5-5 . CASSYPGQGMGGFYEQYF TGTGCCAGCAGCTACCCGGGACAGGGTATGGGAGGTTTCTACGAGCAGTACTTC
TRBJ2-7 . TRBV25-1 . CASKGGYEQYF TGTGCCTCAAAGGGGGGCTACGAGCAGTACTTC
TRBJ2-7 . TRBV5-1 . CASSPRERDYEQYF TGCGCCAGCAGCCCCCGGGAGAGGGATTACGAGCAGTACTTC
TRBJ2-2 . TRBV5-1 . CASSSAFLGEDPNTGELFF TGCGCCAGCAGCTCGGCATTTCTAGGGGAGGACCCGAACACCGGGGAGCTGTTTTTT
TRBJ1-1 TRBD1 TRBV29-1 . CSVAQGRNTEAFF TGCAGCGTTGCACAGGGGCGGAACACTGAAGCTTTCTTT
TRBJ1-1 TRBD1 TRBV6-5 . CASRTGPYTEAFF TGTGCCAGCCGGACAGGACCTTACACTGAAGCTTTCTTT
TRBJ2-1 . TRBV9 once CASSSSRTNEQFF TGTGCCAGCAGCTCAAGTAGGACCAATGAGCAGTTCTTC
TRBJ2-3 TRBD1 TRBV10-2 . CASSRTGVITDTQYF TGCGCCAGCAGTCGGACAGGGGTTATTACAGATACGCAGTATTTT
TRBJ2-1 TRBD2 TRBV9 . CASSPLASGYNEQFF TGTGCCAGCAGCCCCCTGGCTAGCGGCTACAATGAGCAGTTCTTC
TRBJ1-6 . TRBV4-2 . CASSQEAGDGYNSPLHF TGTGCCAGCAGCCAAGAGGCGGGGGACGGATATAATTCACCCCTCCACTTT
TRBJ1-2 . TRBV27 . CASSPVGAGYGYTF TGTGCCAGCAGTCCGGTGGGGGCTGGGTATGGCTACACCTTC
TRBJ2-7 TRBD1 TRBV4-1 . CASSQAVTGNSYEQYF TGCGCCAGCAGCCAAGCTGTGACAGGGAACTCCTACGAGCAGTACTTC
TRBJ2-7 . TRBV7-9 . CASSLAGTTPEQYF TGTGCCAGCAGCTTAGCCGGGACAACCCCCGAGCAGTACTTC
TRBJ2-7 TRBD1 TRBV6-5 . CASSYTTGHEQYF TGTGCCAGCAGTTACACGACAGGGCACGAGCAGTACTTC
TRBJ2-1 . TRBV27 . CASSLSGTNSYNEQFF TGTGCCAGCAGTTTATCTGGCACAAACTCCTACAATGAGCAGTTCTTC
TRBJ1-2 . TRBV4-3 . CASSPHPEEANYGYTF TGCGCCAGCAGCCCACACCCAGAAGAAGCTAACTATGGCTACACCTTC
TRBJ2-7 . TRBV7-9 . CASSLAPESYEQYF TGTGCCAGCAGCTTAGCCCCAGAATCCTACGAGCAGTACTTC
TRBJ2-7 . TRBV2 . CASREAGSIVSYEQYF TGTGCCAGCAGAGAAGCAGGGTCCATTGTATCCTACGAGCAGTACTTC
TRBJ2-7 . TRBV15 . CATSRVVSYEQYF TGTGCCACCAGCAGAGTTGTGAGCTACGAGCAGTACTTC
TRBJ2-1 . TRBV4-1 . CASSQDPRYNEQFF TGCGCCAGCAGCCAAGATCCACGGTACAATGAGCAGTTCTTC
TRBJ1-1 . TRBV27 . CASRNSENTEAFF TGTGCCAGCAGAAACAGCGAAAACACTGAAGCTTTCTTT
TRBJ2-3 TRBD2 TRBV15 once CATSRESSGSPTDTQYF TGTGCCACCAGCAGAGAGTCGAGCGGGAGCCCCACAGATACGCAGTATTTT
TRBJ1-5 TRBD1 TRBV27 once CASSLSDRAGQPQHF TGTGCCAGCAGTTTATCCGACAGGGCAGGACAGCCCCAGCATTTT